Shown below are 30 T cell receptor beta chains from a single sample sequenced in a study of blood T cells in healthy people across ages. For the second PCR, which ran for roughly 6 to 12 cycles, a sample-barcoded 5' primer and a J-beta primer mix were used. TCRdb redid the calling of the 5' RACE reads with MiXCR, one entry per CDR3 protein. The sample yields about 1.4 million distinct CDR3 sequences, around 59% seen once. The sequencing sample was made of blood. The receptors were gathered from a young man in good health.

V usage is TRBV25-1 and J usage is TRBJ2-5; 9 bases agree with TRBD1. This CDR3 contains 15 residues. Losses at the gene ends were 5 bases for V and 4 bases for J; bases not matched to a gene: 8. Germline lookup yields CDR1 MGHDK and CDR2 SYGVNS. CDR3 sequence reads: CASSHTGTGRETQYF. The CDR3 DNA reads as TGTGCCAGCAGTCACACCGGGACAGGGAGAGAGACCCAGTACTTC. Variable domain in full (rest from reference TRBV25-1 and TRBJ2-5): EADIYQTPRYLVIGTGKKITLECSQTMGHDKMYWYQQDPGMELHLIHYSYGVNSTEKGDLSSESTVSRIRTEHFPLTLESARPSHTSQYLCASSHTGTGRETQYFGPGTRLLVL.

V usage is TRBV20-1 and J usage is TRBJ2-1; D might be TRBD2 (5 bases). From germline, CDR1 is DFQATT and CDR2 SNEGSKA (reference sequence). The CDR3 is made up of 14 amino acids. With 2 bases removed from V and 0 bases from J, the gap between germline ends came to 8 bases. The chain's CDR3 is CSARKGSSYNEQFF. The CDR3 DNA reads TGCAGTGCTAGAAAAGGGAGCTCCTACAATGAGCAGTTCTTC.

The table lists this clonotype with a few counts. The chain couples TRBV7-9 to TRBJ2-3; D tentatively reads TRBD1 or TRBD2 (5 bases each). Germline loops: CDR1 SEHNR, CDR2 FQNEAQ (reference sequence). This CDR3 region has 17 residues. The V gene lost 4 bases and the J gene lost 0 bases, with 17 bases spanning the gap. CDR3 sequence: CASSWPGRKTSTDTQYF. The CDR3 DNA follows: TGTGCCAGCAGCTGGCCGGGACGGAAAACTAGCACAGATACGCAGTATTTT. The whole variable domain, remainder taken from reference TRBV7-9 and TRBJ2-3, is DTGVSQNPRHKITKRGQNVTFRCDPISEHNRLYWYRQTLGQGPEFLTYFQNEAQLEKSRLLSDRFSAERPKGSFSTLEIQRTEQGDSAMYLCASSWPGRKTSTDTQYFGPGTRLTVL.

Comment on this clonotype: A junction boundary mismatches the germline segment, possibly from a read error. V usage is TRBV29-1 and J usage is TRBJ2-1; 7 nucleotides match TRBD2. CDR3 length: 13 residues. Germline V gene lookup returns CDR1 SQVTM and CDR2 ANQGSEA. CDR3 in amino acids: CSVVGGRVNEQFF. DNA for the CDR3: TGTAGCGTTGTTGGAGGGAGGGTCAATGAGCAGTTCTTC.

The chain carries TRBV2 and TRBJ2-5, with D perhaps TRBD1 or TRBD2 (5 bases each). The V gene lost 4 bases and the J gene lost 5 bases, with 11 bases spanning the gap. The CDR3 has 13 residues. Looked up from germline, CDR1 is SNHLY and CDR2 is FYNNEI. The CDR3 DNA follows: TGTGCCAGCAGTGCGGGGCGGTGGGAGACCCAGTACTTC. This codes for CASSAGRWETQYF.

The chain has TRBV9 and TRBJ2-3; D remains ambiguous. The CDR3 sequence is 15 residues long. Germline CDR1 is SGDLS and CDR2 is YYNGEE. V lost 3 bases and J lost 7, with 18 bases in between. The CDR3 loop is CASSGLSESSHTQYF. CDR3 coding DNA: TGTGCCAGCAGCGGGCTCTCGGAAAGCTCCCATACGCAGTATTTT.

CDR3 loop: CASSSSGQGSAEQYF. The CDR3 DNA reads TGCGCCAGCAGCTCCTCGGGACAGGGGTCTGCCGAGCAGTACTTC. The rearrangement links TRBV5-1 to TRBJ2-5; 10 positions match TRBD1. Gene TRBJ2-7 matches the end of the DNA better, so the J call may be wrong. There are 15 residues in the CDR3. CDR1 and CDR2 (germline): SGHRS, YFSETQ.

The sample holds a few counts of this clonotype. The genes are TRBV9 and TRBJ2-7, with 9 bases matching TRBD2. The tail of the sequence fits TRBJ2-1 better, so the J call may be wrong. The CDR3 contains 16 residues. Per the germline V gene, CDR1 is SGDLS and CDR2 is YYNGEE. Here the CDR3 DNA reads TGTGCCAGCAGCGTAGATGGCGGGGGGGCGGGAAATGAGCAGTTCTTC. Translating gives CASSVDGGGAGNEQFF.

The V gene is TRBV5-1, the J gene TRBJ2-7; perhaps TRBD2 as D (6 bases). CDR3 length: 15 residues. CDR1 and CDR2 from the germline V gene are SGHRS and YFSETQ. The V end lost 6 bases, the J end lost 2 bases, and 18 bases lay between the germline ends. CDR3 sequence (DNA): TGCGCCAGCACCCTGGGGGGAGTTAGTCCCTACGAGCAGTACTTC. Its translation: CASTLGGVSPYEQYF.

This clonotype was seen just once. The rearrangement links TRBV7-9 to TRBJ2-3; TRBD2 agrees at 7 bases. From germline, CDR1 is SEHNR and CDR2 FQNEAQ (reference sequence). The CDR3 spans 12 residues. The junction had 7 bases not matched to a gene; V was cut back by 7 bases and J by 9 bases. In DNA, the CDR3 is TGTGCCAGCAAGGCTGGGGGGGAGACGCAGTATTTT. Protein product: CASKAGGETQYF.

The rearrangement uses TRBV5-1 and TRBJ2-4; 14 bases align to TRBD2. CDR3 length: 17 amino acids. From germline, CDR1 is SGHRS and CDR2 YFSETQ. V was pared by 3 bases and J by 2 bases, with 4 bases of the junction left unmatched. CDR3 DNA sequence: TGCGCCAGCAGCTACCGGACTAGCGGGAGGACCAAAAACATTCAGTACTTC. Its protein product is CASSYRTSGRTKNIQYF. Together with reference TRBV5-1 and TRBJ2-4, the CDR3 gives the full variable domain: KAGVTQTPRYLIKTRGQQVTLSCSPISGHRSVSWYQQTPGQGLQFLFEYFSETQRNKGNFPGRFSGRQFSNSRSEMNVSTLELGDSALYLCASSYRTSGRTKNIQYFGAGTRLSVL.

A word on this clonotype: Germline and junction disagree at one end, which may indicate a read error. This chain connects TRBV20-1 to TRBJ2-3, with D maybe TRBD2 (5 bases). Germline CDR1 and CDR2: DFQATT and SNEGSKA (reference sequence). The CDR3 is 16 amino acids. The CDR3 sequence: CSAPMGAGPSTDTQYF. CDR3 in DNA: TGTAGTGCTCCCATGGGAGCAGGTCCAAGCACAGATACGCAGTATTTT.

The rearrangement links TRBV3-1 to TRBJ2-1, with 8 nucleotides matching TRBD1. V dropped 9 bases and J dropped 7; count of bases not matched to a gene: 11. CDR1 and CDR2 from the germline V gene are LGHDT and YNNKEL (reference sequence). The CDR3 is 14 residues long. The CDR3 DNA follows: TGTGCCAGTGCCCGGGACAGGACTATGAATGAGCAGTTCTTC. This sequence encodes CASARDRTMNEQFF.

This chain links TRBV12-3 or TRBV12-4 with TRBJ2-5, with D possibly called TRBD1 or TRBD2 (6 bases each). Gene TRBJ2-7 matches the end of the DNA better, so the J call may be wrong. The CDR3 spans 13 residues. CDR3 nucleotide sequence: TGTGCCAGTAGACGGAGGGGGAAATACGAGCAGTACTTC. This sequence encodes CASRRRGKYEQYF.

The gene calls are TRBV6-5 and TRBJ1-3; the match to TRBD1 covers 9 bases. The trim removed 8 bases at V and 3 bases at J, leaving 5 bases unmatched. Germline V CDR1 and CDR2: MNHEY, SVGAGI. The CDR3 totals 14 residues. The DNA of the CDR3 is TGTGCCAGCCGAACAGGGGGCGTTGGAAACACCATATATTTT. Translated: CASRTGGVGNTIYF.

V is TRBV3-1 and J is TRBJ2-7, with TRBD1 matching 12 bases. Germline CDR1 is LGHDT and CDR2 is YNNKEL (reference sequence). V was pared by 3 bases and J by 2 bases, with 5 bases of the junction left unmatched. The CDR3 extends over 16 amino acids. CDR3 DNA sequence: TGTGCCAGCAGCCAGCCGGGACAGGGGGCGCCCTACGAGCAGTACTTC. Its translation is CASSQPGQGAPYEQYF.

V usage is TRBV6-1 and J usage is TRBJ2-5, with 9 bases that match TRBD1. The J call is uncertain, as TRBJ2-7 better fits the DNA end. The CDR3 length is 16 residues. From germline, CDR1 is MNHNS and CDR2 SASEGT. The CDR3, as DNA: TGTGCCAGCAGTGAATTTTCCGGGACAGGGATCAACGAGCAGTACTTC. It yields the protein CASSEFSGTGINEQYF.

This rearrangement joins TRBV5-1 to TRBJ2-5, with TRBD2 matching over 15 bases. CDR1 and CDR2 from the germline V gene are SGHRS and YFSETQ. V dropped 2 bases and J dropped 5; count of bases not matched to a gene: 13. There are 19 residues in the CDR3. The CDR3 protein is CASSLAPGTSGRRRETQYF. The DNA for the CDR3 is TGCGCCAGCAGCTTAGCCCCCGGGACTAGCGGGAGGCGTCGCGAGACCCAGTACTTC. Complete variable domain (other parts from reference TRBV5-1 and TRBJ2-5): KAGVTQTPRYLIKTRGQQVTLSCSPISGHRSVSWYQQTPGQGLQFLFEYFSETQRNKGNFPGRFSGRQFSNSRSEMNVSTLELGDSALYLCASSLAPGTSGRRRETQYFGPGTRLLVL.

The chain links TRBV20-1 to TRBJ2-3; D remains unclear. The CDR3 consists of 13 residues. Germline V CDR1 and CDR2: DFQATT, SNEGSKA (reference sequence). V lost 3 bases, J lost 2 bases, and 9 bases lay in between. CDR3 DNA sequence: TGCAGTGCTAGTAGTAGCTCCACAGATACGCAGTATTTT. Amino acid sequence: CSASSSSTDTQYF.

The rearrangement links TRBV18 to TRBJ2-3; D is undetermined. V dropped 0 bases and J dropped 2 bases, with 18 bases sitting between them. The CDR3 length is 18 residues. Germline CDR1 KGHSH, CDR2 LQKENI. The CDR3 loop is CASSPPSENSRPTDTQYF. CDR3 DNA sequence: TGTGCCAGCTCACCACCGTCGGAGAATAGCAGACCCACAGATACGCAGTATTTT.

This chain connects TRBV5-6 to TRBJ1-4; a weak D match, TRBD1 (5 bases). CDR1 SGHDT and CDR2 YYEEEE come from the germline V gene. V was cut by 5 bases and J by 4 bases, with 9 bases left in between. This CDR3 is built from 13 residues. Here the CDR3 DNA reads TGTGCCAGCAGATCCCAGGGTAATGAAAAACTGTTTTTT. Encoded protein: CASRSQGNEKLFF.

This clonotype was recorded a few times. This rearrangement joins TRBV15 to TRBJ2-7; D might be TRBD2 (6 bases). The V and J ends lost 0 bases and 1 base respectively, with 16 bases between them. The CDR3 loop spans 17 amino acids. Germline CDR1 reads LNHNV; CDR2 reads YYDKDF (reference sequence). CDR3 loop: CATSRDSVFGGSYEQYF. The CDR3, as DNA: TGTGCCACCAGCAGAGATTCGGTGTTTGGGGGGTCCTACGAGCAGTACTTC. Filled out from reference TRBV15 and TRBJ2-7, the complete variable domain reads DAMVIQNPRYQVTQFGKPVTLSCSQTLNHNVMYWYQQKSSQAPKLLFHYYDKDFNNEADTPDNFQSRRPNTSFCFLDIRSPGLGDTAMYLCATSRDSVFGGSYEQYFGPGTRLTVT.

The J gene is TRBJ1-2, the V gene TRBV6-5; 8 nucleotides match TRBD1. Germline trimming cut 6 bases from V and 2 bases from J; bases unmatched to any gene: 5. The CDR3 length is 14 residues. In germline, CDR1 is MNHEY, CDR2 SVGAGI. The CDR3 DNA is TGTGCCAGCAGGGGGACAGGTAGAAACTATGGCTACACCTTC. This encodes CASRGTGRNYGYTF.

The CDR3 sequence is CATSRDPTDQETQYF. CDR3 sequence (DNA): TGTGCCACCAGCAGAGATCCGACAGACCAAGAGACCCAGTACTTC. This chain connects TRBV15 to TRBJ2-5, with D possibly matching TRBD1 (5 bases). Germline V gives CDR1 LNHNV, CDR2 YYDKDF (reference sequence). Trimming took off 0 bases at V and 0 bases at J, with 8 bases between the two ends. The CDR3 runs 15 residues.

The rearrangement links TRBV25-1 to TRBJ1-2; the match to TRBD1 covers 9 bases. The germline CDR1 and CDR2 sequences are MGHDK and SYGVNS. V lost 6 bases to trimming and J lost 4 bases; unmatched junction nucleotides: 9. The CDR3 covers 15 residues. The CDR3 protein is CASRQAGTGSYGYTF. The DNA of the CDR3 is TGTGCCAGCAGGCAGGCCGGGACAGGGTCCTATGGCTACACCTTC.

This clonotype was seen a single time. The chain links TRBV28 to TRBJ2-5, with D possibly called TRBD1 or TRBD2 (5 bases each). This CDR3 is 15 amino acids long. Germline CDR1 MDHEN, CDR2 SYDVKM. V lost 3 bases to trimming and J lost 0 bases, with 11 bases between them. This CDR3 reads CASSFGDPYQETQYF. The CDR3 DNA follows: TGTGCCAGCAGTTTCGGGGACCCGTACCAAGAGACCCAGTACTTC.

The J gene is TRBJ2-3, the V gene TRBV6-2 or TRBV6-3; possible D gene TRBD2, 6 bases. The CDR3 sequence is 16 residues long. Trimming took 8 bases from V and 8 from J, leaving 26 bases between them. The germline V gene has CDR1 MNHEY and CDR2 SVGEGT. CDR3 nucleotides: TGTGCCAGCTCGAGATCGGGACTCCCCGGGGCGGGTACGCAGTATTTT. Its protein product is CASSRSGLPGAGTQYF.

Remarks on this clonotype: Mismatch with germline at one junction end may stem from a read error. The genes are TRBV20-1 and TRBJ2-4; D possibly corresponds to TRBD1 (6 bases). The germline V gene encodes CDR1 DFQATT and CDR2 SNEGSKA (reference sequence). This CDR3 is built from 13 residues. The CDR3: CSARDPGTSIQYF. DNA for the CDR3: TGCAGTGCTCGAGACCCCGGGACATCAATTCAGTACTTC.

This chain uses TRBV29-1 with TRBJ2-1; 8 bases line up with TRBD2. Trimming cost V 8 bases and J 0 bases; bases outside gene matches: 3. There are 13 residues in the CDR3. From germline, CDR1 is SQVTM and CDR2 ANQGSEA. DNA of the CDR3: TGCAGCACTAGCGGCAGCTCCTACAATGAGCAGTTCTTC. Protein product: CSTSGSSYNEQFF.

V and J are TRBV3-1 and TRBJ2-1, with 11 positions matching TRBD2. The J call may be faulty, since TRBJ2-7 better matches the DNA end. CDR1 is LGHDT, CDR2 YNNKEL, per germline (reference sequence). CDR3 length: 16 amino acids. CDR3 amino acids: CASRISGRGSYNEQYF. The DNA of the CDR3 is TGTGCCAGCAGGATTAGCGGGAGGGGGTCCTACAATGAGCAGTACTTC.